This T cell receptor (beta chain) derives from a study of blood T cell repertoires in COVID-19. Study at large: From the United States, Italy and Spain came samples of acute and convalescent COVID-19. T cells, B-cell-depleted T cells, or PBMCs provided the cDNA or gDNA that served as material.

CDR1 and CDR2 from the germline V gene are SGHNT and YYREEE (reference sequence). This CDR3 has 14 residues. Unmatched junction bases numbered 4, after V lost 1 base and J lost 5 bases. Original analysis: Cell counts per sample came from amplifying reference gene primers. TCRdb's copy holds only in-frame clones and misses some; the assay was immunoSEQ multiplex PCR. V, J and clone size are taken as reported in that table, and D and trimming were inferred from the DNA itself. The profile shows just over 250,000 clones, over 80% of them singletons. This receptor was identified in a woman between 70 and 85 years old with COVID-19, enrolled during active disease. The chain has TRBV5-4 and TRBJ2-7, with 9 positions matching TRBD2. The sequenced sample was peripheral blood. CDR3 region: CASSLMGLADEQYF. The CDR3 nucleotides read TGTGCCAGCAGCTTGATGGGACTAGCAGACGAGCAGTACTTC.